The clone carrying this TCR beta chain has at least ten counts. This specimen comes from a study of T-cell reconstitution after alpha-beta-depleted transplantation in children. Germline V gives CDR1 MNHEY, CDR2 SVGAGI. The CDR3 extends over 13 amino acids. Trimming cost V 2 bases and J 3 bases, with 2 bases left between them. It was with unique molecular identifiers that the TCRbeta library was prepared. TCRdb itself ran the PCR reads through MiXCR, one entry per CDR3 protein. Of about 400,000 distinct CDR3 sequences detected, around 20% appear once; the ten largest clones hold approximately 3.8%. The rearrangement links TRBV6-5 to TRBJ1-6; D remains ambiguous. The clonotype originates from a human donor who donated a stem cell graft to a child with acute myeloid leukemia. The source was PBMCs from the stem cell graft donor, collected from the stem cell graft. CDR3 DNA sequence: TGTGCCAGCAGTTACGGCTATAATTCACCCCTCCACTTT. Translation gives CASSYGYNSPLHF.